Shown below are 29 T cell receptor beta chains from a single sample sequenced in a study of blood T cell repertoires in COVID-19. TCRdb keeps only in-frame clones here, not all; method: immunoSEQ multiplex PCR. The sample includes about 100,000 clones, around 90% of them seen just once. Sequencing was done on a sample of peripheral blood. The receptors derive from a human donor in a cohort sampled during active COVID-19.

This chain uses TRBV25-1 with TRBJ2-5; possible D gene TRBD2, 5 bases. Germline assignment: CDR1 MGHDK and CDR2 SYGVNS. Between the trimmed V and J ends, which lost 3 bases and 0 bases, there was a span of 11 bases. The CDR3 runs 15 residues. In DNA, the CDR3 is TGTGCCAGCAGTGATGGACTGAGGTACCAAGAGACCCAGTACTTC. It encodes CASSDGLRYQETQYF.

This clone came up once. V usage is TRBV18 and J usage is TRBJ2-1, with 12 bases aligning to TRBD1. The CDR3 loop spans 15 amino acids. Trimming at V came to 2 bases and at J to 9 bases, leaving 5 bases not matched to a gene. The germline gives CDR1 KGHSH, CDR2 LQKENI. DNA for the CDR3: TGTGCCAGCTCACCATACCGGGACAGGGGGCCTGAGCAGTTCTTC. Translation gives CASSPYRDRGPEQFF.

This chain links TRBV6-5 with TRBJ2-5, with TRBD2 matching over 9 bases. CDR3 length: 13 amino acids. J gave up 5 bases and V 6 bases, and 4 bases lay outside the gene matches. Germline V gene data show CDR1 as MNHEY and CDR2 as SVGAGI. For the CDR3, the DNA is TGTGCCAGCAGAGCGGGAGGCGTGGAGACCCAGTACTTC. It encodes CASRAGGVETQYF.

In DNA, the CDR3 is TGCGCCAGCAGGCGGACAGGGGGAGTTAATGAAAAACTGTTTTTT. Translation: CASRRTGGVNEKLFF. The chain combines TRBV5-1 with TRBJ1-4; 10 bases map to TRBD1. V lost 5 bases, J lost 4 bases, and 5 bases stayed unmatched. The CDR3 sequence is 15 residues long. Germline lookup yields CDR1 SGHRS and CDR2 YFSETQ.

The chain uses TRBV6-1 and TRBJ1-1; D is undetermined. CDR1 and CDR2 from the germline V gene are MNHNS and SASEGT. This CDR3 is 16 amino acids long. Deletions cut 0 bases from V and 0 bases from J, with 11 bases between. In DNA, the CDR3 is TGTGCCAGCAGTGAAGCGGTCGCGGGAATGAACACTGAAGCTTTCTTT. Its translation: CASSEAVAGMNTEAFF.

This sequence joins TRBV11-2 and TRBJ1-1; weak D call: TRBD1 (5 bases). V was shortened by 5 bases and J by 8 bases, with 12 bases between the two germline ends. CDR3 length: 12 amino acids. CDR1 and CDR2 from the germline V gene are SGHAT and FQNNGV. The CDR3 reads CASSRGKIEAFF. The CDR3 DNA reads TGTGCCAGCAGCCGGGGGAAAATCGAAGCTTTCTTT.

This clone was picked up one time. CDR3 loop: CASSRQGAGELFF. The CDR3 DNA reads TGTGCCAGCAGCCGACAGGGGGCCGGGGAGCTGTTTTTT. V and J are TRBV3-1 (or the pseudogene TRBV3-2) and TRBJ2-2; TRBD1 matches at 9 bases. The germline CDR1 and CDR2 sequences are LGHDT and YNNKEL (reference sequence). The CDR3 totals 13 residues. J was trimmed by 6 bases and V by 4 bases; bases with no gene match: 0.

This clone was observed a handful of times. The chain couples TRBV12-3 or TRBV12-4 to TRBJ2-5; perhaps TRBD1 as D (6 bases). The CDR3 runs 13 residues. V was clipped by 3 bases and J by 4 bases, with 9 bases between them. The CDR3 loop reads CASSLTGAETQYF. The CDR3 DNA follows: TGTGCCAGCAGTTTGACAGGAGCAGAGACCCAGTACTTC.

The chain is built from TRBV5-5 and TRBJ1-6; D unclear. In germline, CDR1 is SGHKS, CDR2 YYEKEE (reference sequence). V lost 0 bases, J lost 7 bases, and 5 bases lay in between. The CDR3 spans 13 residues. Here the CDR3 DNA reads TGTGCCAGCAGCTTGGCGCAGAATTCACCCCTCCACTTT. It specifies CASSLAQNSPLHF. The variable domain in full, with the rest retrieved from reference TRBV5-5 and TRBJ1-6, is DAGVTQSPTHLIKTRGQQVTLRCSPISGHKSVSWYQQVLGQGPQFIFQYYEKEERGRGNFPDRFSARQFPNYSSELNVNALLLGDSALYLCASSLAQNSPLHFGNGTRLTVT.

As concerns this clone: Compared with germline, one end of the junction differs, possibly owing to a read error. V is TRBV5-1 and J is TRBJ2-1; 9 bases fit TRBD2. Germline CDR1 is SGHRS and CDR2 is YFSETQ. The CDR3 loop spans 14 amino acids. CDR3 loop: CASSLETSGNEQFF. The CDR3 DNA follows: TGCGCCAGCAGTTTGGAGACTAGCGGCAATGAGCAGTTCTTC.

The rearrangement joins TRBV4-1 to TRBJ2-7; 10 bases are shared with TRBD1. The CDR3 is 14 amino acids. With 4 bases clipped from V and 6 bases from J, the junction kept 6 bases outside the gene matches. Germline CDR1 and CDR2: MGHRA and YSYEKL. The CDR3 is CASSPRQGAGEQYF. The CDR3 DNA reads as TGCGCCAGCAGCCCACGACAGGGGGCAGGCGAGCAGTACTTC.

The chain is built from TRBV29-1 and TRBJ2-1; maybe TRBD2 (5 bases). Germline V lookup: CDR1 SQVTM, CDR2 ANQGSEA. V was pared by 4 bases and J by 5 bases, with 12 bases between. CDR3 size: 13 residues. The CDR3 spells CSVGGYRNNEQFF. CDR3 in DNA: TGCAGCGTTGGAGGGTACCGTAACAATGAGCAGTTCTTC.

This chain uses TRBV28 with TRBJ2-2; D gene uncertain. The CDR3 length is 12 residues. Trimming took off 3 bases at V and 6 bases at J, with 5 bases between the two ends. CDR1 is MDHEN and CDR2 is SYDVKM in the germline V gene. Here the CDR3 DNA reads TGTGCCAGCAGTTTCCTCTCCGGGGAGCTGTTTTTT. It specifies CASSFLSGELFF.

This clone was counted once. V gene TRBV4-1 combines with J gene TRBJ2-1; 8 nucleotides align to TRBD2. Germline V gene sequence: CDR1 MGHRA, CDR2 YSYEKL. The trim removed 2 bases at V and 3 bases at J, leaving 6 bases unmatched. The CDR3 contains 16 residues. CDR3 region: CASSQSVAGNYNEQFF. The CDR3 DNA reads TGCGCCAGCAGCCAATCAGTAGCGGGGAACTACAATGAGCAGTTCTTC.

The CDR3 bases are TGCGCCAGCAGCGGGACAGGGGACTATAATTCACCCCTCCACTTT. Its translation is CASSGTGDYNSPLHF. V and J are TRBV5-1 and TRBJ1-6; 10 nucleotides agree with TRBD1. With V trimmed by 4 bases and J by 3 bases, 1 base remained unmatched. This CDR3 is 15 amino acids long. In germline, CDR1 is SGHRS, CDR2 YFSETQ.

V is TRBV5-1 and J is TRBJ1-1, with 10 bases aligning to TRBD1. CDR3 length: 17 amino acids. The germline gives CDR1 SGHRS, CDR2 YFSETQ. The trim removed 1 base at V and 1 base at J, leaving 7 bases unmatched. Here the CDR3 DNA reads TGCGCCAGCAGCTTGAAATGGACAGGGGGAACGAACACTGAAGCTTTCTTT. It translates to CASSLKWTGGTNTEAFF. The whole variable domain, filled in from reference TRBV5-1 and TRBJ1-1, reads KAGVTQTPRYLIKTRGQQVTLSCSPISGHRSVSWYQQTPGQGLQFLFEYFSETQRNKGNFPGRFSGRQFSNSRSEMNVSTLELGDSALYLCASSLKWTGGTNTEAFFGQGTRLTVV.

This chain joins TRBV5-1 and TRBJ2-5; weak D call: TRBD2 (6 bases). Per the germline V gene, CDR1 is SGHRS and CDR2 is YFSETQ. The V end was cut by 5 bases, the J end by 1 base, with 12 bases between. The CDR3 consists of 14 residues. The CDR3 here is CASRFGGTQETQYF. The CDR3 bases are TGCGCCAGCAGATTCGGAGGGACCCAAGAGACCCAGTACTTC.

This sequence joins TRBV25-1 and TRBJ2-1; 10 nucleotides align to TRBD2. CDR1 is MGHDK and CDR2 is SYGVNS in the germline V gene. The CDR3 is 15 amino acids. Losses at the gene ends were 1 base for V and 7 bases for J; bases not matched to a gene: 4. The CDR3 spells CASSESVAGGNEQFF. Here the CDR3 DNA reads TGTGCCAGCAGTGAATCAGTAGCGGGAGGAAATGAGCAGTTCTTC.

This clone has more than one count but fewer than ten. The chain links TRBV6-6 to TRBJ2-7, with 9 bases fitting TRBD2. Trimming cost V 5 bases and J 0 bases; bases outside gene matches: 2. This CDR3 spans 14 amino acids. The germline gives CDR1 MNHNY, CDR2 SVGAGI (reference sequence). The CDR3 nucleotides are TGTGCCAGCAGTCCTAGCGGGACCTCCTACGAGCAGTACTTC. Its translation: CASSPSGTSYEQYF.

The chain uses TRBV7-9 and TRBJ1-2; 8 nucleotides agree with TRBD1. The CDR3 totals 13 residues. V was clipped by 5 bases and J by 4 bases; unmatched bases: 3. CDR1 and CDR2 from the germline V gene are SEHNR and FQNEAQ (reference sequence). The CDR3 here is CASSPTGGYGYTF. The CDR3 DNA follows: TGTGCCAGCAGCCCTACAGGGGGCTATGGCTACACCTTC. Filled out from reference TRBV7-9 and TRBJ1-2, the complete variable domain reads DTGVSQNPRHKITKRGQNVTFRCDPISEHNRLYWYRQTLGQGPEFLTYFQNEAQLEKSRLLSDRFSAERPKGSFSTLEIQRTEQGDSAMYLCASSPTGGYGYTFGSGTRLTVV.

The chain is built from TRBV10-3 and TRBJ1-4; maybe TRBD1 (5 bases). The CDR3 has 13 amino acids. CDR1 and CDR2 from the germline V gene are ENHRY and SYGVKD. Trimming removed 7 bases from V and 3 bases from J, with 9 bases in between. CDR3 in DNA: TGTGCCATCAAGGAGGGACCTAATGAAAAACTGTTTTTT. It codes for CAIKEGPNEKLFF.

This clone was detected once. The V call is TRBV7-9, the J call TRBJ2-3; no reliable D call. This CDR3 is 13 amino acids long. Trimming stripped 5 bases from V and 1 base from J, with 7 bases between. From germline, CDR1 is SEHNR and CDR2 FQNEAQ (reference sequence). The chain's CDR3 is CASSPRGTDTQYF. CDR3 coding DNA: TGTGCCAGCAGCCCCCGGGGCACAGATACGCAGTATTTT.

CDR3 residues: CASRNQGAGGYTF. The CDR3 DNA reads TGTGCCAGTAGAAACCAGGGGGCTGGAGGCTACACCTTC. The rearrangement joins TRBV19 to TRBJ1-2, with 8 nucleotides matching TRBD1. This CDR3 contains 13 residues. J gave up 8 bases and V 6 bases, and 8 bases lay outside the gene matches. In germline, CDR1 is LNHDA, CDR2 SQIVND (reference sequence).

The chain uses TRBV5-4 and TRBJ2-2, with D perhaps matching TRBD1 (5 bases). Trimming left V 4 bases short and J 3 bases short, with 10 bases between. The CDR3 sequence is 14 residues long. The germline CDR1 and CDR2 sequences are SGHNT and YYREEE (reference sequence). For the CDR3, the DNA is TGTGCCAGCAGCACAAAACAGGACACCGGGGAGCTGTTTTTT. This gives the protein CASSTKQDTGELFF.

This chain joins TRBV5-4 and TRBJ2-3, with 9 positions matching TRBD1. CDR1 and CDR2 from the germline V gene are SGHNT and YYREEE (reference sequence). Losses at the gene ends were 4 bases for V and 4 bases for J; bases not matched to a gene: 10. The CDR3 runs 16 residues. The CDR3 here is CASSASGTGMADTQYF. CDR3 sequence (DNA): TGTGCCAGCAGCGCATCTGGGACAGGGATGGCAGATACGCAGTATTTT. The full variable domain, completed using reference TRBV5-4 and TRBJ2-3, is ETGVTQSPTHLIKTRGQQVTLRCSSQSGHNTVSWYQQALGQGPQFIFQYYREEENGRGNFPPRFSGLQFPNYSSELNVNALELDDSALYLCASSASGTGMADTQYFGPGTRLTVL.

This chain connects TRBV28 to TRBJ1-4; 8 bases map to TRBD1. The CDR3 totals 15 residues. In germline, CDR1 is MDHEN, CDR2 SYDVKM. V lost 10 bases, J lost 4 bases, and 11 bases stayed unmatched. The CDR3 loop is CATVQGALSNEKLFF. The CDR3 DNA is TGTGCCACCGTCCAGGGGGCGCTTAGTAATGAAAAACTGTTTTTT.

This chain uses TRBV27 with TRBJ1-2, with D maybe TRBD1 (5 bases). The germline V gene has CDR1 MNHEY and CDR2 SMNVEV (reference sequence). This CDR3 contains 14 residues. The V and J ends lost 4 bases and 7 bases respectively, with 16 bases between them. The CDR3 here is CASSSSGGSGGYTF. The DNA for the CDR3 is TGTGCCAGCAGTTCCTCGGGGGGTTCTGGTGGCTACACCTTC.

The genes are TRBV5-1 and TRBJ2-7, with D perhaps matching TRBD1 (5 bases). V gave up 4 bases and J gave up 2 bases, with 16 bases separating them. This CDR3 comprises 15 residues. Germline CDR1 reads SGHRS; CDR2 reads YFSETQ. CDR3 amino acids: CASSNQGSGAYEQYF. The CDR3 DNA reads as TGCGCCAGCAGCAATCAGGGTTCTGGCGCCTACGAGCAGTACTTC.

This clone appeared a single time. The chain employs TRBV12-2 and TRBJ1-5; the table's D gene call, TRBD1, was not cross checked with the DNA. TRBV12-2 is given as a pseudogene. The CDR3 has 17 residues. CDR3 amino acids: CASRFFSTDRNNQPQHF. The CDR3 nucleotides are TGTGCAAGTCGCTTCTTCTCCACGGACAGGAACAATCAGCCCCAGCATTTT.